This T cell receptor beta chain appears in the sequencing data of a study of liver allograft versus peripheral blood T cells. In the study overall: Graft-liver T cell receptor repertoires were compared against recipient peripheral blood repertoires.

V was pared by 7 bases and J by 0 bases, with 10 bases between. The CDR3 has 12 amino acids. In germline, CDR1 is SQVTM, CDR2 ANQGSEA. Study-wide results and caveats: Reportedly, the T cell receptor repertoires present inside liver allografts differed from those in peripheral blood.

TCRdb re-derived calls from the reads in MiXCR, one entry per CDR3 protein. The sample records about 5,300 distinct CDR3 sequences, approximately 15% being singletons. This clonotype is labeled as medium-sized. What it binds is unknown. The sequence came from a human patient who had a liver transplant. Some of the T cells may derive from the graft donor. The genes are TRBV29-1 and TRBJ2-7, with D tentatively TRBD1 (5 bases). Written as DNA, the CDR3 is TGCAGCGGTACAGGAGACTCCTACGAGCAGTACTTC. Amino acids: CSGTGDSYEQYF.